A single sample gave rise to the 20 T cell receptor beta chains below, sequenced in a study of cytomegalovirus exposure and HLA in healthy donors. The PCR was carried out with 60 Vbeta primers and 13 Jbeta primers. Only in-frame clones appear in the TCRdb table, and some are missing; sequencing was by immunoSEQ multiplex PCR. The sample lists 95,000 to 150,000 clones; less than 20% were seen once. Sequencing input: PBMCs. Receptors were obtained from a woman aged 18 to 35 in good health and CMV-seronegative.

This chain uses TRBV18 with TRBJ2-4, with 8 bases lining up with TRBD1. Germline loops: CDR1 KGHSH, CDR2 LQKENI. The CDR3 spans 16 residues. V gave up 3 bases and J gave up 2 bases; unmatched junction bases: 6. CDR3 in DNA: TGTGCCAGCTCACCTCCGGGACAGGTCTCCAAAAACATTCAGTACTTC. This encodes CASSPPGQVSKNIQYF.

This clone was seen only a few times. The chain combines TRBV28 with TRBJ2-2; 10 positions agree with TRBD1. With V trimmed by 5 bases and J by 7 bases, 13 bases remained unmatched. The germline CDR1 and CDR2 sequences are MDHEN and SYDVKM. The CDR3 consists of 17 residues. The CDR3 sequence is CASSRPLTGGFGGELFF. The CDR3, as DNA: TGTGCCAGCAGTAGGCCCCTGACAGGGGGCTTTGGCGGGGAGCTGTTTTTT.

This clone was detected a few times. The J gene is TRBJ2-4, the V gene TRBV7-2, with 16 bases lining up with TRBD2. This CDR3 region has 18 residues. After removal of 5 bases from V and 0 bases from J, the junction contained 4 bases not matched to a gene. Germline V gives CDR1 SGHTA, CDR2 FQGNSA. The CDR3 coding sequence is TGTGCCAGCAGCCCTGGGACTAGCGGGGGGGTAGCCAAAAACATTCAGTACTTC. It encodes CASSPGTSGGVAKNIQYF.

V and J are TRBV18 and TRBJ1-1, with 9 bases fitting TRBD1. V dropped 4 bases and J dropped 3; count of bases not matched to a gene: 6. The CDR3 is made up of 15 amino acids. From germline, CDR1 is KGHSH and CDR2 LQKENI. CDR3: CASSRGTGSDTEAFF. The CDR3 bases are TGTGCCAGCTCACGGGGGACAGGGAGTGACACTGAAGCTTTCTTT.

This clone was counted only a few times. The CDR3 loop reads CASSQGSHSPNTEAFF. CDR3 nucleotide sequence: TGCGCCAGCAGCCAAGGATCACACAGCCCAAACACTGAAGCTTTCTTT. This chain connects TRBV4-1 to TRBJ1-1; the D is unclear. V dropped 1 base and J dropped 2 bases, with 14 bases sitting between them. In germline, CDR1 is MGHRA, CDR2 YSYEKL. The CDR3 runs to 16 residues.

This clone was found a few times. The CDR3 spells CAISEFRGTEAFF. The CDR3 DNA reads TGTGCCATCAGTGAGTTTAGGGGAACTGAAGCTTTCTTT. This chain links TRBV10-3 with TRBJ1-1, with a tentative D call TRBD1 (5 bases). The CDR3 covers 13 residues. Trimming took off 1 base at V and 5 bases at J, with 8 bases between the two ends. Germline V gene sequence: CDR1 ENHRY, CDR2 SYGVKD.

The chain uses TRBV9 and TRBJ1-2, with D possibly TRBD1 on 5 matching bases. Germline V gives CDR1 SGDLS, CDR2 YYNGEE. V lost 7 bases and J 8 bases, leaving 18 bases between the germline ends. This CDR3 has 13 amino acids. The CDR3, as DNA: TGTGCCAGCGGGAGGGGAGGGGATTTGGGCTACACCTTC. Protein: CASGRGGDLGYTF.

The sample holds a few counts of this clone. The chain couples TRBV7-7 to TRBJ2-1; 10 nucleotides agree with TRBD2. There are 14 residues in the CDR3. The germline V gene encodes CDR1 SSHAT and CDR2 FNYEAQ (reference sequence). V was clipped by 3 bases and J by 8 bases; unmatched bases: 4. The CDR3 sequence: CASSLGLAGDEQFF. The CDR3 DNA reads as TGTGCCAGCAGCTTGGGGCTAGCGGGGGATGAGCAGTTCTTC.

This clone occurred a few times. The CDR3 is CASSYPGHSGNTIYF. The CDR3 coding sequence is TGTGCCAGCAGTTACCCGGGACACTCTGGAAACACCATATATTTT. The rearrangement links TRBV6-5 to TRBJ1-3; tentative D call: TRBD1 (6 bases). This CDR3 spans 15 amino acids. V dropped 2 bases and J dropped 0 bases, with 8 bases sitting between them. Per the germline V gene, CDR1 is MNHEY and CDR2 is SVGAGI.

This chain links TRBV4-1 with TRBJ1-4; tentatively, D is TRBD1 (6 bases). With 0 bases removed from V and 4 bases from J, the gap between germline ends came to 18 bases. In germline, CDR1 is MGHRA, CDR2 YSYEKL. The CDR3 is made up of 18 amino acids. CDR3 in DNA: TGCGCCAGCAGCCAAGAATCCTTGGGGGGGACAAGTAATGAAAAACTGTTTTTT. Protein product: CASSQESLGGTSNEKLFF.

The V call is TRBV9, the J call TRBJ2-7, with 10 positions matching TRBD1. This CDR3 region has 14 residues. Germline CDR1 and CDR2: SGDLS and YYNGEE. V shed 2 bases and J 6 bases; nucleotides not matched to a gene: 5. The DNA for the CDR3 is TGTGCCAGCAGCGTTAGCGGGACAGGGGCCGAGCAGTACTTC. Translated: CASSVSGTGAEQYF.

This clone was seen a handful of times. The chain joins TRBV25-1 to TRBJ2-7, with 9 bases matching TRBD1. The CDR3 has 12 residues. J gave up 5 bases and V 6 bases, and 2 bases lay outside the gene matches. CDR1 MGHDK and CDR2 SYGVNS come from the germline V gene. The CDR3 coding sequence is TGTGCCAGCAGGGGACAGGGAGACGAGCAGTACTTC. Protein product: CASRGQGDEQYF.

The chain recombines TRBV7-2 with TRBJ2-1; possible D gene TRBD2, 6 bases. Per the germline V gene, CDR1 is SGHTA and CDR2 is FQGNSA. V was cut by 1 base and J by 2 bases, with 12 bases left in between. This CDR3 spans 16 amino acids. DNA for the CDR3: TGTGCCAGCAGCTTAGGACCCGTAGCGGCCTACAATGAGCAGTTCTTC. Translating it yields CASSLGPVAAYNEQFF.

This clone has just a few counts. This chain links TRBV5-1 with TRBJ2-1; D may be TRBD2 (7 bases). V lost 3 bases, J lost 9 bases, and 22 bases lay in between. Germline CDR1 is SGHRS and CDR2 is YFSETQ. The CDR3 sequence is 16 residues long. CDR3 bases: TGCGCCAGCAGCTCCCCTAAGGGGGGAGGGATTGGTGAGCAGTTCTTC. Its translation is CASSSPKGGGIGEQFF.

The CDR3 coding sequence is TGTGCCAGCAGCCCCTGGCTAGCGGGAAGTGGTATCGGGGAGCTGTTTTTT. Protein sequence: CASSPWLAGSGIGELFF. The chain links TRBV28 to TRBJ2-2; 9 positions match TRBD2. Germline CDR1 reads MDHEN; CDR2 reads SYDVKM. V dropped 6 bases and J dropped 7; count of bases not matched to a gene: 15. The CDR3 has 17 amino acids.

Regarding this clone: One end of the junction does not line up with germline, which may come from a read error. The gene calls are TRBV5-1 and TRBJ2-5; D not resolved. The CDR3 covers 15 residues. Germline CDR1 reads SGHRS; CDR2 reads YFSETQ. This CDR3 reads CASTPPSTSQEAQYF. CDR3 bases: TGCGCCAGCACCCCCCCATCGACCTCCCAAGAGGCCCAGTACTTC.

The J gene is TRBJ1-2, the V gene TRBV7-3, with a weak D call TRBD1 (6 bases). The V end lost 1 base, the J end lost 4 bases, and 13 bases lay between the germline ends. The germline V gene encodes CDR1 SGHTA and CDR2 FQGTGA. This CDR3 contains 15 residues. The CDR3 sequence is CASSLMGQGTYGYTF. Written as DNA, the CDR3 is TGTGCCAGCAGCTTAATGGGCCAGGGGACCTATGGCTACACCTTC.

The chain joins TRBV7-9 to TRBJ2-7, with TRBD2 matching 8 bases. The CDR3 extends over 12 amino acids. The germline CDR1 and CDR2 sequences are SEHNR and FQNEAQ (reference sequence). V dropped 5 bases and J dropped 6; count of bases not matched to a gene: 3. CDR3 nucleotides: TGTGCCAGCAGCGCGGGGGGCTCCGAGCAGTACTTC. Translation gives CASSAGGSEQYF.

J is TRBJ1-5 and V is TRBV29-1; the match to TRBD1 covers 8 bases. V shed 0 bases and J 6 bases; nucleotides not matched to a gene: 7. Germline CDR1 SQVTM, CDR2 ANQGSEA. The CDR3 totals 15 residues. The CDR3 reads CSVEEGRGQGQPQHF. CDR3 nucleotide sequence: TGCAGCGTTGAAGAGGGCAGGGGGCAGGGTCAGCCCCAGCATTTT.

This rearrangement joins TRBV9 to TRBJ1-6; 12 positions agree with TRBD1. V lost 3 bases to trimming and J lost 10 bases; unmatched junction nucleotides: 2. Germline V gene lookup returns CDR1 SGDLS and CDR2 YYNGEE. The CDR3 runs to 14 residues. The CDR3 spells CASSGGTGGSPLHF. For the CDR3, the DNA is TGTGCCAGCAGCGGCGGGACAGGGGGCTCACCCCTCCACTTT. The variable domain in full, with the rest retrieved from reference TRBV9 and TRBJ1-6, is DSGVTQTPKHLITATGQRVTLRCSPRSGDLSVYWYQQSLDQGLQFLIQYYNGEERAKGNILERFSAQQFPDLHSELNLSSLELGDSALYFCASSGGTGGSPLHFGNGTRLTVT.